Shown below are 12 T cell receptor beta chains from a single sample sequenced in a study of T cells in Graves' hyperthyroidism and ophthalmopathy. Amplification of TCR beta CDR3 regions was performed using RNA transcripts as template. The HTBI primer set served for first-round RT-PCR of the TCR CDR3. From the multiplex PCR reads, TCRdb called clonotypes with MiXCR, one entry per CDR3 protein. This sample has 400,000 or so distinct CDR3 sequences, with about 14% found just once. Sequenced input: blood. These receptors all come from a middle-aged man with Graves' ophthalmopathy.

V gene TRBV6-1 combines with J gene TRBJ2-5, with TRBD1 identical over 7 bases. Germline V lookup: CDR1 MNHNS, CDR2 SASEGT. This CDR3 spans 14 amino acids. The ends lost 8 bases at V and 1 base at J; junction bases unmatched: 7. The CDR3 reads CASGTRDSQETQYF. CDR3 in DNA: TGTGCCAGCGGGACCAGGGACAGCCAAGAGACCCAGTACTTC.

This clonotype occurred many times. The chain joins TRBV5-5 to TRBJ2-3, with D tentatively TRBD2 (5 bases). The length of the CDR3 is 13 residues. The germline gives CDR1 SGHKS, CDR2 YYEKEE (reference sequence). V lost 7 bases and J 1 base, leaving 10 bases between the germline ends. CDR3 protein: CASVDFGTDTQYF. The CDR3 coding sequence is TGTGCCAGCGTGGACTTCGGCACAGATACGCAGTATTTT.

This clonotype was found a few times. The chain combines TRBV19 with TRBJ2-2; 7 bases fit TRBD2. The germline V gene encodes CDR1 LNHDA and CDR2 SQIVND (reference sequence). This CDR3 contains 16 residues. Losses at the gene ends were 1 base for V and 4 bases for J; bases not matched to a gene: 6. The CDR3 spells CASSIVGTTSTGELFF. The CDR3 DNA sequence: TGTGCCAGTAGTATAGTGGGGACTACATCCACCGGGGAGCTGTTTTTT.

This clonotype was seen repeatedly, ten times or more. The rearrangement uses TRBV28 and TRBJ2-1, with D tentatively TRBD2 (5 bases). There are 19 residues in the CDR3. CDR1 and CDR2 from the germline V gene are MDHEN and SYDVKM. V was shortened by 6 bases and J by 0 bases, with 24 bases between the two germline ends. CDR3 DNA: TGTGCCAGCAGGGGCGCACCGGGATCTACCAATAGCTCCTACAATGAGCAGTTCTTC. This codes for CASRGAPGSTNSSYNEQFF.

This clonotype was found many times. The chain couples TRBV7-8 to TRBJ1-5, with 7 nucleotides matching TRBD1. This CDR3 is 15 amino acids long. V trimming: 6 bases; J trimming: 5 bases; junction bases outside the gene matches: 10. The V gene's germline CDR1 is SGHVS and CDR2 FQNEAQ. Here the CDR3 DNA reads TGTGCCAGCAGTCCCCGCGACAGGGTCGATCAGCCCCAGCATTTT. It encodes CASSPRDRVDQPQHF.

The CDR3 DNA reads as TGTGCCAGCCAAATCTGGGCCGGCGATAGCAATCAGCCCCAGCATTTT. Translated: CASQIWAGDSNQPQHF. V gene TRBV28 combines with J gene TRBJ1-5; D is ambiguous. Germline V lookup: CDR1 MDHEN, CDR2 SYDVKM. This CDR3 is built from 16 residues. Trimming removed 8 bases at V and 0 bases at J, with 17 bases between.

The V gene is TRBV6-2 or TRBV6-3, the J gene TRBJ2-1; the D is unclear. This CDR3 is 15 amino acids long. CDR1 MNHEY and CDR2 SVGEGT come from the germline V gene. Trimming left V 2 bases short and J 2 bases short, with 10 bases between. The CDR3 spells CASSYLPITYNEQFF. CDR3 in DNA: TGTGCCAGCAGTTACCTGCCAATTACCTACAATGAGCAGTTCTTC.

CDR3 in amino acids: CASSYPSGSGHEQYF. Written as DNA, the CDR3 is TGTGCCAGCAGCTACCCGAGCGGGAGTGGGCACGAGCAGTACTTC. The chain is built from TRBV5-4 and TRBJ2-7; 8 positions agree with TRBD2. This CDR3 is 15 amino acids long. CDR1 and CDR2 from the germline V gene are SGHNT and YYREEE (reference sequence). The V and J ends lost 3 bases and 5 bases, in that order; junction bases with no gene match: 10.

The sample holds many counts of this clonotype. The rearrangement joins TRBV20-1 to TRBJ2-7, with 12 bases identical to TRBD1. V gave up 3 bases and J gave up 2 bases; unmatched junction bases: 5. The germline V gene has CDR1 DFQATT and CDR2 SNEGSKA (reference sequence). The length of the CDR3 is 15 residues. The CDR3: CSARMGQGATYEQYF. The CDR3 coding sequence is TGCAGTGCTAGGATGGGACAGGGGGCAACCTACGAGCAGTACTTC.

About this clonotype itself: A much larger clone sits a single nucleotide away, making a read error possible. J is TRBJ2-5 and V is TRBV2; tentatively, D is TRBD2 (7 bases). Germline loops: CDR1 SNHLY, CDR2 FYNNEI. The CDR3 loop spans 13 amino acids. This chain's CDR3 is CVERDTVKETQYF. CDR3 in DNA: TGTGTTGAGCGGGACACCGTAAAAGAGACCCAGTACTTC.

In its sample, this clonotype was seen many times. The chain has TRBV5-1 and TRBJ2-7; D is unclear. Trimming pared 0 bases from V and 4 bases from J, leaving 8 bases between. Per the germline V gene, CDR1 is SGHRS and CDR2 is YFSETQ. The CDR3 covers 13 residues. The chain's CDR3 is CASSLESAYEQYF. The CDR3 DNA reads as TGCGCCAGCAGCTTGGAGTCAGCTTACGAGCAGTACTTC. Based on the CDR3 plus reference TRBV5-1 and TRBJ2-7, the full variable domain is KAGVTQTPRYLIKTRGQQVTLSCSPISGHRSVSWYQQTPGQGLQFLFEYFSETQRNKGNFPGRFSGRQFSNSRSEMNVSTLELGDSALYLCASSLESAYEQYFGPGTRLTVT.

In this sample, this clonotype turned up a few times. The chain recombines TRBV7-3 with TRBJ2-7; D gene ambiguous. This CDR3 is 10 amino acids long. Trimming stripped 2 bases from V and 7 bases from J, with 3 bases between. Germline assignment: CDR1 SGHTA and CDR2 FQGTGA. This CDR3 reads CASSLREQYF. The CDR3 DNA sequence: TGTGCCAGCAGCTTACGGGAGCAGTACTTC.